Each of the 32 T cell receptor beta chains below was sequenced from the same sample in a study of T cells in Graves' hyperthyroidism and ophthalmopathy. RNA transcripts provided the source from which TCR beta CDR3 regions were amplified. Using the HTBI primer set, a first-round RT-PCR was run on the TCR CDR3. MiXCR, run by TCRdb on the multiplex PCR reads, gives a single entry per CDR3 protein. The sample includes more than 300,000 distinct CDR3 sequences, roughly 15% of them seen just once. The sample consisted of blood. The receptors originated from a woman aged 25 to 45 with Graves' ophthalmopathy.

The chain uses TRBV15 and TRBJ1-3; D call uncertain. The CDR3 totals 12 residues. From germline, CDR1 is LNHNV and CDR2 YYDKDF (reference sequence). Trimming shortened V by 4 bases and J by 3 bases, and 4 bases separated the two germline ends. The CDR3 DNA is TGTGCCACCAGCATGAATGGAAACACCATATATTTT. Amino acid sequence: CATSMNGNTIYF.

V usage is TRBV12-5 and J usage is TRBJ2-1, with 11 bases lining up with TRBD2. Unmatched junction bases numbered 6, after V lost 2 bases and J lost 3 bases. CDR3 length: 17 residues. Germline loops: CDR1 LGHNT, CDR2 FRNRAP. The CDR3 sequence: CASGLNRTSGHYNEQFF. The CDR3 DNA follows: TGTGCTAGTGGTTTGAATCGGACTAGCGGGCACTACAATGAGCAGTTCTTC.

This clonotype was picked up many times. The J gene is TRBJ2-5, the V gene TRBV12-5; D uncertain. This CDR3 has 13 residues. Between the trimmed V and J ends, which lost 1 base and 4 bases, there was a span of 7 bases. Germline values: CDR1 LGHNT, CDR2 FRNRAP. The CDR3 DNA sequence: TGTGCTAGTGGTTTGGCCGCAGGAGAGACCCAGTACTTC. Translated, it gives CASGLAAGETQYF. Using reference TRBV12-5 and TRBJ2-5 for the parts outside the CDR3, the full variable domain is DARVTQTPRHKVTEMGQEVTMRCQPILGHNTVFWYRQTMMQGLELLAYFRNRAPLDDSGMPKDRFSAEMPDATLATLKIQPSEPRDSAVYFCASGLAAGETQYFGPGTRLLVL.

This clonotype occurred many times. The chain uses TRBV12-3 or TRBV12-4 and TRBJ2-5; unclear D gene. Deletions cut 6 bases from V and 3 bases from J, with 17 bases between. CDR3 length: 15 residues. CDR3 region: CASSPLDRPEETQYF. In DNA form, the CDR3 reads TGTGCCAGCAGCCCATTAGATCGGCCGGAAGAGACCCAGTACTTC.

The chain employs TRBV4-1 and TRBJ2-7; the D call may be TRBD1 or TRBD2 (5 bases each). Between the trimmed V and J ends, which lost 1 base and 0 bases, there was a span of 13 bases. The CDR3 length is 16 residues. CDR1 and CDR2 from the germline V gene are MGHRA and YSYEKL. The CDR3 DNA sequence: TGCGCCAGCAGCCAAGGGGGGTCCATGAACTCCTACGAGCAGTACTTC. Translated, it gives CASSQGGSMNSYEQYF.

This clonotype was detected many times. The chain is built from TRBV7-9 and TRBJ2-3; no clear D gene. CDR1 is SEHNR, CDR2 FQNEAQ, per germline (reference sequence). This CDR3 spans 13 amino acids. Trimming stripped 0 bases from V and 2 bases from J, with 3 bases between. The CDR3 sequence: CASSLAFTDTQYF. The CDR3 DNA sequence: TGTGCCAGCAGCTTAGCGTTCACAGATACGCAGTATTTT.

Concerning this clonotype itself: With a much larger clone just one base away, this may be a read error. V and J are TRBV5-1 and TRBJ2-5; the D is unclear. CDR1 and CDR2 (germline): SGHRS, YFSETQ. The CDR3 runs to 12 residues. The DNA of the CDR3 is TGCGCCAGCAGATTGGACGTGGGGACCCAGTACTTC. Protein: CASRLDVGTQYF.

J is TRBJ1-5 and V is TRBV12-3 or TRBV12-4; perhaps TRBD1 as D (6 bases). Deletions cut 5 bases from V and 15 bases from J, with 14 bases between. The CDR3 spans 11 residues. Written as DNA, the CDR3 is TGTGCCAGCAGTATCGGGACACTCCGGCATTTT. Protein product: CASSIGTLRHF.

In its sample, this clonotype was seen many times. The chain carries TRBV30 and TRBJ1-5, with 8 bases identical to TRBD1. The CDR3 is 14 amino acids. The ends lost 5 bases at V and 6 bases at J; junction bases unmatched: 9. The germline gives CDR1 GTSNPN, CDR2 SVGIG (reference sequence). DNA for the CDR3: TGTGCCTGGTCCACGGGGGACAGGCGTCAGCCCCAGCATTTT. Its protein product is CAWSTGDRRQPQHF.

This clonotype was recorded many times. This chain uses TRBV20-1 with TRBJ1-1; tentative D call: TRBD1 (5 bases). In germline, CDR1 is DFQATT, CDR2 SNEGSKA (reference sequence). This CDR3 contains 14 residues. The ends were cut back, 3 bases at V and 5 bases at J, with 16 bases in the middle. For the CDR3, the DNA is TGCAGTGCTAGTAGCGGACCTGGGGGTACTGAAGCTTTCTTT. Protein sequence: CSASSGPGGTEAFF.

There are many counts of this clonotype. The chain combines TRBV11-2 with TRBJ2-1, with D possibly TRBD1 on 5 matching bases. Germline loops: CDR1 SGHAT, CDR2 FQNNGV. This CDR3 has 16 residues. V was shortened by 2 bases and J by 8 bases, with 19 bases between the two germline ends. CDR3: CASSLFGQGRSHEQFF. In DNA form, the CDR3 reads TGTGCCAGCAGCTTATTCGGGCAGGGTAGGAGCCATGAGCAGTTCTTC.

This clonotype was picked up many times. The chain has TRBV20-1 and TRBJ1-6, with D possibly being TRBD1 (5 bases). The CDR3 totals 23 residues. Trimming took 0 bases from V and 8 from J, leaving 38 bases between them. Germline values: CDR1 DFQATT, CDR2 SNEGSKA (reference sequence). The DNA of the CDR3 is TGCAGTGCTAGAGACCACCTATGGGAGGTTGGGGGAATCCGTGGCCTCGGGGATTCACCCCTCCACTTT. The encoded protein is CSARDHLWEVGGIRGLGDSPLHF.

A few counts support this clonotype. This chain connects TRBV28 to TRBJ1-6, with 7 bases fitting TRBD1. The J segment lost 10 bases and the V segment lost 3 bases, leaving 9 bases of the junction unmatched. This CDR3 contains 15 residues. Germline values: CDR1 MDHEN, CDR2 SYDVKM. CDR3 bases: TGTGCCAGCAGTTTGGGGGGGACAGTAAGGTCACCCCTCCACTTT. Translating gives CASSLGGTVRSPLHF. Using reference TRBV28 and TRBJ1-6 for the parts outside the CDR3, the full variable domain is DVKVTQSSRYLVKRTGEKVFLECVQDMDHENMFWYRQDPGLGLRLIYFSYDVKMKEKGDIPEGYSVSREKKERFSLILESASTNQTSMYLCASSLGGTVRSPLHFGNGTRLTVT.

This clonotype showed up many times. The chain couples TRBV28 to TRBJ1-5; tentatively, D is TRBD1 (6 bases). The CDR3 runs 14 residues. The V and J ends lost 7 bases and 0 bases respectively, with 10 bases between them. Per germline, CDR1 MDHEN and CDR2 SYDVKM. CDR3 nucleotides: TGTGCCAGCACACAGGGCGATAGCAATCAGCCCCAGCATTTT. Amino acids: CASTQGDSNQPQHF.

This chain links TRBV10-3 with TRBJ2-1, with 11 nucleotides matching TRBD2. The CDR3 runs to 15 residues. V was clipped by 5 bases and J by 5 bases; unmatched bases: 5. Germline V gene sequence: CDR1 ENHRY, CDR2 SYGVKD. The CDR3 loop reads CAISSLAGENNEQFF. The CDR3 bases are TGTGCCATCAGTTCACTAGCGGGGGAGAACAATGAGCAGTTCTTC.

This clonotype was seen at least ten times. This chain links TRBV2 with TRBJ2-1; TRBD1 matches 9 bases. CDR3 size: 11 residues. In germline, CDR1 is SNHLY, CDR2 FYNNEI. V lost 3 bases and J lost 15; bases outside the gene matches: 3. The CDR3 bases are TGTGCCAGCAGTGATGGGACAGGGTGGTTCTTC. It encodes CASSDGTGWFF.

The sample holds many counts of this clonotype. The rearrangement links TRBV11-2 to TRBJ2-7, with 7 bases aligning to TRBD1. The ends lost 8 bases at V and 4 bases at J; junction bases unmatched: 5. Germline V CDR1 and CDR2: SGHAT, FQNNGV. CDR3 size: 12 residues. The CDR3 sequence is CASQGVSYEQYF. CDR3 nucleotide sequence: TGTGCCAGCCAGGGGGTTTCGTACGAGCAGTACTTC.

Ten or more counts support this clonotype. V is TRBV27 and J is TRBJ1-1; TRBD1 is a possible D gene (6 bases). Trimming took off 5 bases at V and 4 bases at J, with 20 bases between the two ends. Germline assignment: CDR1 MNHEY and CDR2 SMNVEV (reference sequence). The CDR3 runs 16 residues. The CDR3 DNA sequence: TGTGCCAGCAGTCAAACAGGGTGGGCAGAGAGCACTGAAGCTTTCTTT. The encoded protein is CASSQTGWAESTEAFF.

This clonotype was seen ten or more times. The rearrangement uses TRBV7-9 and TRBJ2-1, with 12 bases fitting TRBD1. CDR3 length: 14 amino acids. The germline gives CDR1 SEHNR, CDR2 FQNEAQ (reference sequence). V lost 3 bases to trimming and J lost 9 bases; unmatched junction nucleotides: 3. CDR3 nucleotides: TGTGCCAGCAGCTTGGGACAGGGGGCCGGTGAGCAGTTCTTC. This sequence encodes CASSLGQGAGEQFF.

The genes are TRBV27 and TRBJ1-4; D is unclear. The CDR3 totals 14 residues. The V gene's germline CDR1 is MNHEY and CDR2 SMNVEV (reference sequence). V was shortened by 5 bases and J by 7 bases, with 14 bases between the two germline ends. The CDR3 loop is CASSDSVLGEKLFF. CDR3 DNA sequence: TGTGCCAGCAGTGATTCGGTACTGGGTGAAAAACTGTTTTTT.

This clonotype was detected ten times or more. This chain links TRBV29-1 with TRBJ1-2, with D maybe TRBD1 (6 bases). CDR1 and CDR2 from the germline V gene are SQVTM and ANQGSEA. The CDR3 totals 14 residues. V was shortened by 1 base and J by 2 bases, with 11 bases between the two germline ends. The CDR3 is CSVEVSDSNYGYTF. CDR3 DNA: TGCAGCGTTGAAGTTTCGGACAGCAACTATGGCTACACCTTC.

Ten or more counts support this clonotype. This sequence joins TRBV20-1 and TRBJ2-1, with a possible D match to TRBD1 (6 bases). CDR3 length: 13 residues. V gave up 5 bases and J gave up 3 bases, with 11 bases separating them. Germline assignment: CDR1 DFQATT and CDR2 SNEGSKA (reference sequence). The CDR3 DNA reads TGCAGTGCTTCAGGGGCTTACTACAATGAGCAGTTCTTC. The encoded protein is CSASGAYYNEQFF.

At least ten counts were recorded for this clonotype. The rearrangement links TRBV28 to TRBJ1-5; possible D gene TRBD1, 5 bases. Germline CDR1 MDHEN, CDR2 SYDVKM. Trimming stripped 4 bases from V and 5 bases from J, with 15 bases between. The CDR3 totals 15 residues. CDR3 protein: CASSSLGQGDQPQHF. The CDR3 coding sequence is TGTGCCAGCAGTTCCCTGGGGCAGGGCGATCAGCCCCAGCATTTT.

The sample holds many counts of this clonotype. The chain has TRBV6-1 and TRBJ2-1; unclear D gene. The germline V and J ends were trimmed by 6 bases and 4 bases, with 10 bases remaining between them. The CDR3 runs 13 residues. CDR1 and CDR2 (germline): MNHNS, SASEGT. CDR3 nucleotide sequence: TGTGCCAGCAGCGCGGACGGATACAATGAGCAGTTCTTC. Translating it yields CASSADGYNEQFF.

This clonotype was counted many times. The chain uses TRBV5-5 and TRBJ2-7, with 8 nucleotides matching TRBD1. The CDR3 is 16 residues long. Germline V gene data show CDR1 as SGHKS and CDR2 as YYEKEE (reference sequence). The junction had 7 bases not matched to a gene; V was cut back by 2 bases and J by 0 bases. CDR3 sequence: CASSFGRQGLSYEQYF. The DNA for the CDR3 is TGTGCCAGCAGCTTTGGTCGACAGGGGCTCTCCTACGAGCAGTACTTC.

This clonotype was recorded at least ten times. CDR3 sequence (DNA): TGTGCCAGCAGCTTAGTAGCGGGGGGGCCGAACACCGGGGAGCTGTTTTTT. This translates into CASSLVAGGPNTGELFF. This sequence joins TRBV7-6 and TRBJ2-2; TRBD2 matches 11 bases. Germline V gene lookup returns CDR1 SGHVS and CDR2 FNYEAQ. Germline trimming cut 1 base from V and 0 bases from J; bases unmatched to any gene: 1. The CDR3 is made up of 17 amino acids.

The table lists this clonotype with many counts. V usage is TRBV27 and J usage is TRBJ2-7, with 10 bases lining up with TRBD1. Losses at the gene ends were 6 bases for V and 4 bases for J; bases not matched to a gene: 3. This CDR3 contains 13 residues. CDR1 and CDR2 from the germline V gene are MNHEY and SMNVEV (reference sequence). CDR3 amino acids: CASRTGGRYEQYF. CDR3 nucleotides: TGTGCCAGCAGGACAGGGGGCCGGTACGAGCAGTACTTC.

Many counts were recorded for this clonotype. CDR3 bases: TGTGCCAGCAGTTTTCAGGGGGCACGGTACGAGCAGTACTTC. Protein: CASSFQGARYEQYF. The chain is built from TRBV12-3 or TRBV12-4 and TRBJ2-7; 8 positions agree with TRBD1. The CDR3 has 14 amino acids. The V and J ends lost 3 bases and 4 bases, in that order; junction bases with no gene match: 5.

This clonotype was observed at least ten times. This chain joins TRBV20-1 and TRBJ2-7, with TRBD2 as a possible D gene (5 bases). V was shortened by 2 bases and J by 0 bases, with 5 bases between the two germline ends. In germline, CDR1 is DFQATT, CDR2 SNEGSKA (reference sequence). This CDR3 has 12 residues. The chain's CDR3 is CSARSGSYEQYF. CDR3 DNA: TGCAGTGCTAGAAGCGGCTCCTACGAGCAGTACTTC.

Many counts were recorded for this clonotype. V and J are TRBV6-1 and TRBJ2-1, with D perhaps matching TRBD2 (5 bases). Germline-derived CDR1 and CDR2 are MNHNS and SASEGT. V lost 6 bases, J lost 7 bases, and 13 bases lay in between. CDR3 length equals 13 residues. CDR3 protein: CASSTPTRNEQFF. CDR3 sequence (DNA): TGTGCCAGCAGCACTCCCACTAGGAATGAGCAGTTCTTC.

In this sample, this clonotype turned up many times. J is TRBJ2-1 and V is TRBV27; TRBD2 matches at 8 bases. The junction had 14 bases not matched to a gene; V was cut back by 7 bases and J by 12 bases. Germline V gene lookup returns CDR1 MNHEY and CDR2 SMNVEV (reference sequence). The CDR3 totals 14 residues. In DNA form, the CDR3 reads TGTGCCAGCACTGACAGCGGGGGCGGATTTCGGCAGTTCTTC. Its translation: CASTDSGGGFRQFF.

This clonotype was counted ten times or more. The rearrangement uses TRBV7-2 and TRBJ2-2, with a weak D call TRBD2 (5 bases). CDR1 and CDR2 (germline): SGHTA, FQGNSA. The CDR3 has 14 residues. The V end lost 0 bases, the J end lost 5 bases, and 7 bases lay between the germline ends. The CDR3 region is CASSLAEVTGELFF. The DNA for the CDR3 is TGTGCCAGCAGCTTAGCGGAGGTGACCGGGGAGCTGTTTTTT.